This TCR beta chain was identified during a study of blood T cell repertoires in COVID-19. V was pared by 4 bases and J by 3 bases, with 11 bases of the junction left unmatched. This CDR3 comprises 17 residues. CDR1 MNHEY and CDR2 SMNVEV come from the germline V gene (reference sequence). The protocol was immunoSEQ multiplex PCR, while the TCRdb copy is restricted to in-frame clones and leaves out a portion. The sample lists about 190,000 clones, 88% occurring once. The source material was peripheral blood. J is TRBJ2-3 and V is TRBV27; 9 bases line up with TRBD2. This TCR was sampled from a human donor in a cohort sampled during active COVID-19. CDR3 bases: TGTGCCAGCAGTTCATCCCCGGGGAGCGGGAGGACAGATACGCAGTATTTT. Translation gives CASSSSPGSGRTDTQYF.